Here is one TCR beta chain with its context. V lost 1 base, J lost 3 bases, and 5 bases stayed unmatched. Per the germline V gene, CDR1 is SEHNR and CDR2 is FQNEAQ (reference sequence). This CDR3 has 17 residues. With survey level as its setting, the immunoSEQ assay was v3.0. The method was immunoSEQ multiplex PCR; TCRdb's version includes in-frame clones alone and lacks a portion of them. The sample lists roughly 15,000 clones, around 80% occurring once. The record originates from a study of long-term antiretroviral therapy in people with HIV. Ahead of DNA extraction, samples held about 0.95-10 million cryopreserved PBMC each.

Sequences were derived from unsorted PBMCs, sampled 3.1 years after starting antiretroviral therapy. V is TRBV7-9 and J is TRBJ2-1; 11 nucleotides agree with TRBD2. This sequence originates from a man aged 35 to 55 with HIV. The CDR3 nucleotides read TGTGCCAGCAGCTTAGGTACTAGCGGGGGTCTCTACAATGAGCAGTTCTTC. Its protein is CASSLGTSGGLYNEQFF.